This T cell receptor (beta chain) stems from a study of T cell repertoires and HLA-DP antigens. Regarding the study as a whole: The CD4+ repertoire was not split into naive and memory.

V lost 5 bases and J lost 2, with 14 bases in between. The CDR3 runs 15 residues. Germline V gives CDR1 SGHRS, CDR2 YFSETQ. Amplification used primers for 54 TRBV and 13 TRBJ segments. The method was immunoSEQ multiplex PCR; TCRdb's version includes in-frame clones alone and lacks a portion of them. The data hold over 60,000 clones, with around 77% observed a single time. Details on this clone: As yet, its antigen is unknown.

The sequenced material came from CD4+ T cells from PBMCs. The chain has TRBV5-1 and TRBJ2-1; D is perhaps TRBD1 (5 bases). This TCR came from a man aged 55 to 69 in good health and CMV-seronegative. The CDR3 here is CASSGASLTYNEQFF. The CDR3 region has the DNA TGCGCCAGCAGTGGGGCCTCCCTTACCTACAATGAGCAGTTCTTC.